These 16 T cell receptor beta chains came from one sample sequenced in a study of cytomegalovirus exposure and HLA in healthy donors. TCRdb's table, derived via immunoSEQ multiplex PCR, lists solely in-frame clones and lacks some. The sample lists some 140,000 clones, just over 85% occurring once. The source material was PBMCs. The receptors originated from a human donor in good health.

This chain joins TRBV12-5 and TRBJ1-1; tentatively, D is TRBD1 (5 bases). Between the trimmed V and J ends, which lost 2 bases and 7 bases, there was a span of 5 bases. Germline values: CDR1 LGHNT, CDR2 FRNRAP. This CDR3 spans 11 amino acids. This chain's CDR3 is CASGLRGEAFF. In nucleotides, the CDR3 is TGTGCTAGTGGTTTGAGGGGTGAAGCTTTCTTT.

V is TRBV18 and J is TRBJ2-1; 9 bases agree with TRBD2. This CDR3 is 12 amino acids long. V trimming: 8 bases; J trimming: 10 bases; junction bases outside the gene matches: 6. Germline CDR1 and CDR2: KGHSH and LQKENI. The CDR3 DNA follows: TGTGCCAGCACCCTAACTAGCGGGGAGCAGTTCTTC. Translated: CASTLTSGEQFF.

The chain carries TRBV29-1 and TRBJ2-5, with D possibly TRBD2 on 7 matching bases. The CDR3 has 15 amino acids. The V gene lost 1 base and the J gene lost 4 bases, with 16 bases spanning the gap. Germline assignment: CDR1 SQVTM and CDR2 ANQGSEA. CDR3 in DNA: TGCAGCGTTGAAGTGGGGGCGGGAGATGTAGAGACCCAGTACTTC. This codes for CSVEVGAGDVETQYF.

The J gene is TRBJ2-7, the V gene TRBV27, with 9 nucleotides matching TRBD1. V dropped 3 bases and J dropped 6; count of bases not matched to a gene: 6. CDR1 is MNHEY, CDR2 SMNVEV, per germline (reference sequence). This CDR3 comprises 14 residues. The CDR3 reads CASSFGGQGGEQYF. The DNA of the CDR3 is TGTGCCAGCAGTTTTGGGGGACAGGGTGGCGAGCAGTACTTC.

The CDR3 nucleotides are TGTGCCATCAGTGCGACAGGGGAAACCAAAAACATTCAGTACTTC. It codes for CAISATGETKNIQYF. This chain joins TRBV10-3 and TRBJ2-4; 8 nucleotides line up with TRBD1. Germline V CDR1 and CDR2: ENHRY, SYGVKD. The CDR3 contains 15 residues. Trimming cost V 4 bases and J 2 bases; bases outside gene matches: 4.

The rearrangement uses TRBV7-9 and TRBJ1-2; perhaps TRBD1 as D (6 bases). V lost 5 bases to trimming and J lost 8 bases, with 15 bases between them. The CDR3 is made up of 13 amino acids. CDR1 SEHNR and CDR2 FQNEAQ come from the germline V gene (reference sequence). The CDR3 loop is CASSPTGLEGYTF. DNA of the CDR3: TGTGCCAGCAGCCCTACAGGGCTGGAGGGCTACACCTTC. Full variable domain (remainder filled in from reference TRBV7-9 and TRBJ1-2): DTGVSQNPRHKITKRGQNVTFRCDPISEHNRLYWYRQTLGQGPEFLTYFQNEAQLEKSRLLSDRFSAERPKGSFSTLEIQRTEQGDSAMYLCASSPTGLEGYTFGSGTRLTVV.

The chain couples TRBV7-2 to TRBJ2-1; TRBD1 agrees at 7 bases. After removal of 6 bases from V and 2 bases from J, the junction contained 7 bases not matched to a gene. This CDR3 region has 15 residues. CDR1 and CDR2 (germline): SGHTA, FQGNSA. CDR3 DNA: TGTGCCAGCAGTTCCCCGGGACAGACCTACAATGAGCAGTTCTTC. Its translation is CASSSPGQTYNEQFF.

CDR3 residues: CASSMRGQEAFF. CDR3 sequence (DNA): TGTGCCAGTAGTATGAGGGGACAGGAAGCTTTCTTT. The chain recombines TRBV19 with TRBJ1-1; TRBD1 agrees at 7 bases. This CDR3 contains 12 residues. Germline trimming cut 3 bases from V and 8 bases from J; bases unmatched to any gene: 3. Germline V CDR1 and CDR2: LNHDA, SQIVND (reference sequence).

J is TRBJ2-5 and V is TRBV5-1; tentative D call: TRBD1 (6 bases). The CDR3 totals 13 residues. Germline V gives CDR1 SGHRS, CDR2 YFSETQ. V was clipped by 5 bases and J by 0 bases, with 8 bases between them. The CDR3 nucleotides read TGCGCCAGCAGGAACAGGGACCAAGAGACCCAGTACTTC. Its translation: CASRNRDQETQYF.

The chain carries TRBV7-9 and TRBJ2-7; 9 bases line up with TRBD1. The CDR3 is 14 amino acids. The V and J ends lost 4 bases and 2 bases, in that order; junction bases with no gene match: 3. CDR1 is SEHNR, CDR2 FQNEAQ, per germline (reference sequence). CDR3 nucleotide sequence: TGTGCCAGCAGCTACAGGGGGCTAGCCTACGAGCAGTACTTC. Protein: CASSYRGLAYEQYF.

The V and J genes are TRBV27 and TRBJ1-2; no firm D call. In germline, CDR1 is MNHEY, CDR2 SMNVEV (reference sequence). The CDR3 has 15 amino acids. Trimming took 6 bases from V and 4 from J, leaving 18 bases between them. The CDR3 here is CASRPLREGIYGYTF. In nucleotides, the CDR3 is TGTGCCAGCAGACCCCTCCGAGAGGGCATCTATGGCTACACCTTC.

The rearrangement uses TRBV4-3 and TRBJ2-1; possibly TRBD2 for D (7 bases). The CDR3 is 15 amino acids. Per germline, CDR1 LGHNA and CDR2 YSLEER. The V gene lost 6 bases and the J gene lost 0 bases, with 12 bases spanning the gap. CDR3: CASRRGGDSYNEQFF. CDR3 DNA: TGCGCCAGCAGGCGAGGGGGGGACTCCTACAATGAGCAGTTCTTC.

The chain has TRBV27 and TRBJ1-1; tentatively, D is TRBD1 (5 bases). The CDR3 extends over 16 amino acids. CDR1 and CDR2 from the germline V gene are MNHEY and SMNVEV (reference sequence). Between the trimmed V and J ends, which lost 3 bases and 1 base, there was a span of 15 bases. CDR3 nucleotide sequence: TGTGCCAGCAGTTTTGAAGGGGCGGACCGGAACACTGAAGCTTTCTTT. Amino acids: CASSFEGADRNTEAFF.

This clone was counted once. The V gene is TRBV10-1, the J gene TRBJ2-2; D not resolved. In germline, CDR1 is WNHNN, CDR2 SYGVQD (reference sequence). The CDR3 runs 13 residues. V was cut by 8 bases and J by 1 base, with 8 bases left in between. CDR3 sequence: CASLDGNTGELFF. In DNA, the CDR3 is TGCGCCAGCCTAGACGGGAACACCGGGGAGCTGTTTTTT.

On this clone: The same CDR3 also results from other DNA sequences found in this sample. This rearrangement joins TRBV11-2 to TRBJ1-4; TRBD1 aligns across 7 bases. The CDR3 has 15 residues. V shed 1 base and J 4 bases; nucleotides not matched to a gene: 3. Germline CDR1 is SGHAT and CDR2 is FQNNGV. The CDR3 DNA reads TGTGCCAGCAGCTTAGGTGACAGGGATAATGAAAAACTGTTTTTT. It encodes CASSLGDRDNEKLFF.

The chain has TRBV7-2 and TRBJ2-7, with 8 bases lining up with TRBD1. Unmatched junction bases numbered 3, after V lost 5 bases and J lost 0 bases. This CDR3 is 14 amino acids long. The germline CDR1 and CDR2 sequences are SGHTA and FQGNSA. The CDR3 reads CASSPGTGSYEQYF. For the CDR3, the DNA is TGTGCCAGCAGCCCGGGGACAGGCTCCTACGAGCAGTACTTC.